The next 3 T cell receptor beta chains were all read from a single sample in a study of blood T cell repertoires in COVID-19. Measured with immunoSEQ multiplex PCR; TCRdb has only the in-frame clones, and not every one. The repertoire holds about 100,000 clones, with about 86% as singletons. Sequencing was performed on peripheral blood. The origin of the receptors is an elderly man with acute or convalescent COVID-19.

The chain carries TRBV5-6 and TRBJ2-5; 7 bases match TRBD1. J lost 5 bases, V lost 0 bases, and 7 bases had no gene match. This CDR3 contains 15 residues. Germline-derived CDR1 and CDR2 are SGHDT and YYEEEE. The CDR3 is CASSLGGTVDETQYF. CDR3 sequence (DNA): TGTGCCAGCAGCTTGGGGGGGACAGTGGACGAGACCCAGTACTTC.

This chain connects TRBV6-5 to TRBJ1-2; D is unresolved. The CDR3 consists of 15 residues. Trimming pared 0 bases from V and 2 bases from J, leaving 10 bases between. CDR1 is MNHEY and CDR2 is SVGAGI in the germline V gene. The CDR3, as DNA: TGTGCCAGCAGTTACTCAGAAAAGAGGAACTATGGCTACACCTTC. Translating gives CASSYSEKRNYGYTF.

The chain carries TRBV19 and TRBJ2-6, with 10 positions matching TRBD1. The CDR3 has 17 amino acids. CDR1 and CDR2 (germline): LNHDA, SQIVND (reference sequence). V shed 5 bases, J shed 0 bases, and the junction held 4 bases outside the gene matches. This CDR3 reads CASSVGDRGSGANVLTF. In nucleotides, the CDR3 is TGTGCCAGTAGTGTCGGGGACAGGGGCTCTGGGGCCAACGTCCTGACTTTC.